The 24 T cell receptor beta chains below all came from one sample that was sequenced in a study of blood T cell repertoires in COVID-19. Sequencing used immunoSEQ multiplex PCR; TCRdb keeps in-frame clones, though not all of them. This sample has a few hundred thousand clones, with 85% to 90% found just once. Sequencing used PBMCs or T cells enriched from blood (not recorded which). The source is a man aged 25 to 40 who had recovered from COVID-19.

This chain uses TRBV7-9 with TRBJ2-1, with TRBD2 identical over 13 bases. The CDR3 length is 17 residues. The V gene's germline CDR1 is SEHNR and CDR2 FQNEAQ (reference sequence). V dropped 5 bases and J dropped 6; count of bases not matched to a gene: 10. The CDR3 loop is CASSPRTSGRGSNEQFF. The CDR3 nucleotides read TGTGCCAGCAGCCCCCGGACTAGCGGGAGAGGTTCCAATGAGCAGTTCTTC.

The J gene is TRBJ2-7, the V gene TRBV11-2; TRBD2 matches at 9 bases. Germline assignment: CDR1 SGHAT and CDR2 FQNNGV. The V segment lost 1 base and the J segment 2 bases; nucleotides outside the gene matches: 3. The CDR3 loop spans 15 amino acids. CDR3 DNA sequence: TGTGCCAGCAGCTTAGCTAGCGGGGACCCCTACGAGCAGTACTTC. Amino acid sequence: CASSLASGDPYEQYF.

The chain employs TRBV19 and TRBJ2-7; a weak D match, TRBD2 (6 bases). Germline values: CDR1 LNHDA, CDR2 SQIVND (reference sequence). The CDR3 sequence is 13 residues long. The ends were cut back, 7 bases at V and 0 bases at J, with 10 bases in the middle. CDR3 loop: CASKSSASYEQYF. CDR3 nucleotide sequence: TGTGCCAGTAAGTCTAGCGCCTCCTACGAGCAGTACTTC.

CDR3 sequence reads: CASKQRTGLNTGELFF. CDR3 nucleotides: TGTGCCAGCAAACAAAGGACAGGCCTGAACACCGGGGAGCTGTTTTTT. J is TRBJ2-2 and V is TRBV28, with TRBD1 matching 7 bases. V lost 7 bases and J lost 1; bases outside the gene matches: 9. CDR3 length equals 16 residues. The V gene's germline CDR1 is MDHEN and CDR2 SYDVKM.

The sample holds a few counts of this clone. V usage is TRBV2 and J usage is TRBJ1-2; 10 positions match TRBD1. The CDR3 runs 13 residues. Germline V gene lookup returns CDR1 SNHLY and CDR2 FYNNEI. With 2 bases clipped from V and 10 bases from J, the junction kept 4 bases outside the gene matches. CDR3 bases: TGTGCCAGCAGTGAATCAGGGACAGGGGCCTACACCTTC. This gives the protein CASSESGTGAYTF.

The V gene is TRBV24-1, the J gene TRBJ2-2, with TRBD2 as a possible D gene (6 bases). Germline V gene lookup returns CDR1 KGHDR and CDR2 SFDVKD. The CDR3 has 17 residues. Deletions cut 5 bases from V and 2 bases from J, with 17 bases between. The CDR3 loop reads CATSVTRDSLNTGELFF. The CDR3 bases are TGTGCCACCAGTGTCACCCGGGACTCCCTAAACACCGGGGAGCTGTTTTTT.

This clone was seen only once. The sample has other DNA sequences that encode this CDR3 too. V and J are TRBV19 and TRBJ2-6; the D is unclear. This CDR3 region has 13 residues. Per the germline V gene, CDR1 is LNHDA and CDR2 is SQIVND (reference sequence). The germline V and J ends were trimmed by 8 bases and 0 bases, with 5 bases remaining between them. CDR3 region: CASRSSGANVLTF. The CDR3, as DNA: TGTGCCAGTCGGAGCTCTGGGGCCAACGTCCTGACTTTC. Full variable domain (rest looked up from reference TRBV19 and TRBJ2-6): DGGITQSPKYLFRKEGQNVTLSCEQNLNHDAMYWYRQDPGQGLRLIYYSQIVNDFQKGDIAEGYSVSREKKESFPLTVTSAQKNPTAFYLCASRSSGANVLTFGAGSRLTVL.

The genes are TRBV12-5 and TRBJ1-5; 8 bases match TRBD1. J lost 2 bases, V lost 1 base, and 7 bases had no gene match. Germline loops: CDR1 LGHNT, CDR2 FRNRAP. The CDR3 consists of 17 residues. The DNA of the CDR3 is TGTGCTAGTGGTTTGGCCATCAGGGGGCAGGGCAATCAGCCCCAGCATTTT. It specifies CASGLAIRGQGNQPQHF.

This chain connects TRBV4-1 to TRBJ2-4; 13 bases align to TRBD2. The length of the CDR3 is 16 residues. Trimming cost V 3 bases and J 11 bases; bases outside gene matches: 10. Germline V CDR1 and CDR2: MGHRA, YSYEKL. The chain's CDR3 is CASSHLHSGLAGVQYF. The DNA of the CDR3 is TGCGCCAGCAGCCATTTACACTCCGGACTAGCGGGAGTTCAGTACTTC.

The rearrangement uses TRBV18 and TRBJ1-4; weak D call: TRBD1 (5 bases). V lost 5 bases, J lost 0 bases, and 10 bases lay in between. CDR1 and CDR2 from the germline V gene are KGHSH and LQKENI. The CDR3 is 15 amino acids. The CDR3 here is CASSMTVATNEKLFF. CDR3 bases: TGTGCCAGCTCAATGACAGTCGCAACTAATGAAAAACTGTTTTTT.

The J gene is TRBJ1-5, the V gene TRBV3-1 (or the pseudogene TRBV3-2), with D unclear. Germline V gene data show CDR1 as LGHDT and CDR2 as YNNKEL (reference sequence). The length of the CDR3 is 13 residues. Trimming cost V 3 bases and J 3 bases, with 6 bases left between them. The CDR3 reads CASSHGINQPQHF. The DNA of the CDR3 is TGTGCCAGCAGCCACGGGATCAATCAGCCCCAGCATTTT.

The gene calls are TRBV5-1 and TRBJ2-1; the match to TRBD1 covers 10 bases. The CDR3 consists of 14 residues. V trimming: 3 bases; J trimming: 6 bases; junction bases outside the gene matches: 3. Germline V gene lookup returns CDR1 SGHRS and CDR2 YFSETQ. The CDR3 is CASSSGQGSNEQFF. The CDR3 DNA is TGCGCCAGCAGCTCGGGACAGGGGTCCAATGAGCAGTTCTTC.

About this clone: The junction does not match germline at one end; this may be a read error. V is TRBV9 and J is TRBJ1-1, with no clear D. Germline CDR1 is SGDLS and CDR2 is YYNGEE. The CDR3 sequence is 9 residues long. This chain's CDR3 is CASRQDHSF. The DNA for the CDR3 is TGTGCCAGCCGACAAGACCACTCCTTT. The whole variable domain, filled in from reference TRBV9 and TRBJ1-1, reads DSGVTQTPKHLITATGQRVTLRCSPRSGDLSVYWYQQSLDQGLQFLIQYYNGEERAKGNILERFSAQQFPDLHSELNLSSLELGDSALYFCASRQDHSFGQGTRLTVV.

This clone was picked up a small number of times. The CDR3 coding sequence is TGTGCCAGCAGTGGCCAGATGGGGCTGACTGGAAACACCATATATTTT. Amino acid sequence: CASSGQMGLTGNTIYF. V gene TRBV6-1 combines with J gene TRBJ1-3; D is possibly TRBD1 (5 bases). Trimming removed 4 bases at V and 2 bases at J, with 15 bases between. CDR1 and CDR2 from the germline V gene are MNHNS and SASEGT. The CDR3 covers 16 residues.

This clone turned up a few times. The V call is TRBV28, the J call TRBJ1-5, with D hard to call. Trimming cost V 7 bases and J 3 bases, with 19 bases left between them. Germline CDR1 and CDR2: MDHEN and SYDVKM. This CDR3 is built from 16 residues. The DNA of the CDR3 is TGTGCCAGCACCGGTTTGGCCCAGGAACTCAATCAGCCCCAGCATTTT. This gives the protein CASTGLAQELNQPQHF.

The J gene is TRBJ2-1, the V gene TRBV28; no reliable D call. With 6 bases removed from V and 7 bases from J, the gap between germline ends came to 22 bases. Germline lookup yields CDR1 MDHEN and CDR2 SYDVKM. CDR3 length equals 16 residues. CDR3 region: CASSTDEANPRNEQFF. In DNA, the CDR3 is TGTGCCAGCAGCACTGACGAGGCCAACCCTCGGAATGAGCAGTTCTTC.

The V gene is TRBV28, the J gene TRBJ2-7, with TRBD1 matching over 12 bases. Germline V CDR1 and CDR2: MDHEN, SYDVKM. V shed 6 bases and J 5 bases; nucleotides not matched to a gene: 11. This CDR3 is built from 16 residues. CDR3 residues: CASRIPPGQGANEQYF. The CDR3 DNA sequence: TGTGCCAGCAGAATTCCTCCGGGACAGGGGGCCAACGAGCAGTACTTC.

The CDR3 sequence: CASFFTEAFF. In DNA, the CDR3 is TGTGCCAGCTTCTTCACTGAAGCTTTCTTT. The chain employs TRBV6-5 and TRBJ1-1; D gene uncertain. The germline V gene encodes CDR1 MNHEY and CDR2 SVGAGI. The CDR3 is 10 amino acids. Trimming cost V 8 bases and J 4 bases, with 5 bases left between them.

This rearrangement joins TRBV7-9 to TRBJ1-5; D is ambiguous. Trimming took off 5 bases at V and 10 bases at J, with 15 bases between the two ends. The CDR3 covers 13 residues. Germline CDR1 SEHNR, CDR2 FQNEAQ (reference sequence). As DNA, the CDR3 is TGTGCCAGCAGCACGACTTCAAGGAGCCCCCAGCATTTT. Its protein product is CASSTTSRSPQHF.

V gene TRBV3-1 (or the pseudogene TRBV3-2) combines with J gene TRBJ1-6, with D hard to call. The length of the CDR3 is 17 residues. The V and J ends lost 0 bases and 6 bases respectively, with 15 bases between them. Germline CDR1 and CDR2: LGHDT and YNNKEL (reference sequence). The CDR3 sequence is CASSQDRGAGVNSPLHF. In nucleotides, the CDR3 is TGTGCCAGCAGCCAAGATCGGGGAGCAGGAGTTAATTCACCCCTCCACTTT.

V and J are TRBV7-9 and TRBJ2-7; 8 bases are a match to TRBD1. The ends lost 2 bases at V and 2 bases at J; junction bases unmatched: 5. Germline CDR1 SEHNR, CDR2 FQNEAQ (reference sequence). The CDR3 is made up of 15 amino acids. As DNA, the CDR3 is TGTGCCAGCAGCTTAATCCCGGACAGGGCCTACGAGCAGTACTTC. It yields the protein CASSLIPDRAYEQYF.

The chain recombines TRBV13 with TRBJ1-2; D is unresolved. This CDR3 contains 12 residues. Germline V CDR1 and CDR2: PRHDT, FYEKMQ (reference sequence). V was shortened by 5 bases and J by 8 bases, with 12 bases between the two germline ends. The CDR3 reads CASSLIRVGYTF. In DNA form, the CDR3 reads TGTGCCAGCAGCCTTATTCGCGTAGGCTACACCTTC.

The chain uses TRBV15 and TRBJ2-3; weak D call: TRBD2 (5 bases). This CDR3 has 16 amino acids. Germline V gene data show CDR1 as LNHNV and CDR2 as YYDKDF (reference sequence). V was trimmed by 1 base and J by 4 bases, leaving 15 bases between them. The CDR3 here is CATSRGTSRIPDTQYF. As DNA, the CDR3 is TGTGCCACCAGCAGAGGGACTTCCCGAATTCCAGATACGCAGTATTTT.

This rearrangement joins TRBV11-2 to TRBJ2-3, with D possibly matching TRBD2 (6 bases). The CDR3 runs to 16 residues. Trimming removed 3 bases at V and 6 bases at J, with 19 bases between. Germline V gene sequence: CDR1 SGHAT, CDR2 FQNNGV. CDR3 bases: TGTGCCAGCAGCTTGTTCGGCGGGATGAGCTCGGATACGCAGTATTTT. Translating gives CASSLFGGMSSDTQYF.